This T cell receptor (beta chain) came from a study of blood T cell repertoires in COVID-19. Looking at the study overall: Sites across the United States, Italy and Spain contributed samples from acute and convalescent COVID-19. T cells, B-cell-depleted T cells, or PBMCs provided the cDNA or gDNA that served as material.

The length of the CDR3 is 15 residues. V was clipped by 3 bases and J by 2 bases; unmatched bases: 4. In germline, CDR1 is SGHDT, CDR2 YYEEEE. Original data processing: For nucleated cells, counts were estimated from reference gene primer amplification. Sequencing used immunoSEQ multiplex PCR; TCRdb keeps in-frame clones, though not all of them. The D gene and trimming were derived from the DNA, and the V and J assignments and clone size from that table. The sample shows about 44,000 clones, roughly 90% of them seen only once. The rearrangement links TRBV5-6 to TRBJ1-3; 8 bases match TRBD1. The sample was peripheral blood. This receptor was identified in a woman aged 80 or older in a cohort sampled during active or convalescent COVID-19. CDR3 residues: CASSSLQGAGNTIYF. The CDR3 region has the DNA TGTGCCAGCAGCTCGCTACAGGGGGCTGGAAACACCATATATTTT. Variable domain in full (rest from reference TRBV5-6 and TRBJ1-3): DAGVTQSPTHLIKTRGQQVTLRCSPKSGHDTVSWYQQALGQGPQFIFQYYEEEERQRGNFPDRFSGHQFPNYSSELNVNALLLGDSALYLCASSSLQGAGNTIYFGEGSWLTVV.